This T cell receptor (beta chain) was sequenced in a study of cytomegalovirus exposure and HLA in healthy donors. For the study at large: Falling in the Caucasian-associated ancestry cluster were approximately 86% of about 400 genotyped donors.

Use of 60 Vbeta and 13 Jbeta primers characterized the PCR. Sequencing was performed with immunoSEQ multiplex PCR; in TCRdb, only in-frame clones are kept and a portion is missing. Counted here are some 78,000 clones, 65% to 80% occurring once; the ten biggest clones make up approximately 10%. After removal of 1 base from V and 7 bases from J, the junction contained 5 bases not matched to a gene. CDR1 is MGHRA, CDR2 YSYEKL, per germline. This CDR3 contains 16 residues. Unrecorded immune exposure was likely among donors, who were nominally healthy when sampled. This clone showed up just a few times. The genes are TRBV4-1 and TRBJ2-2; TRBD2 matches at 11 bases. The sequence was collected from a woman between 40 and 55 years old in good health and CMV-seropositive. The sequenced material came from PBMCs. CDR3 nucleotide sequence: TGCGCCAGCAGCCAAGTGCTAGCGGGAGGAAGCGGGGAGCTGTTTTTT. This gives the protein CASSQVLAGGSGELFF.